Presented here are 29 T cell receptor beta chains from one specimen sequenced in a study of T cell responses to AZD1222 COVID-19 vaccine. Clones were sequenced by immunoSEQ multiplex PCR, and TCRdb holds only the in-frame ones, with some missing. This sample has approximately 150,000 clones, with nearly 95% found just once. This material consisted of peripheral blood, taken on day 0 of AZD1222 vaccination. These receptor sequences come from an adult in good health.

The rearrangement joins TRBV12-3 or TRBV12-4 to TRBJ1-1; D not resolved. The ends were cut back, 6 bases at V and 8 bases at J, with 10 bases in the middle. The CDR3 is 11 amino acids. DNA for the CDR3: TGTGCCAGCAGCGCTGGTTGGGAAGCTTTCTTT. Its protein is CASSAGWEAFF.

This chain links TRBV5-4 with TRBJ2-3; 8 positions agree with TRBD2. J lost 2 bases, V lost 1 base, and 6 bases had no gene match. The germline CDR1 and CDR2 sequences are SGHNT and YYREEE (reference sequence). CDR3 length equals 16 residues. CDR3 DNA: TGTGCCAGCAGCTTGCGGGCGGGAGGCCCCACAGATACGCAGTATTTT. Residues: CASSLRAGGPTDTQYF.

The gene calls are TRBV4-2 and TRBJ2-3, with 11 bases matching TRBD2. V lost 0 bases and J lost 2; bases outside the gene matches: 7. CDR3 length: 18 amino acids. Per germline, CDR1 LGHNA and CDR2 YNFKEQ. The CDR3 nucleotides read TGTGCCAGCAGCCAAGAGAGGGCTAGCGGGGGGTACACAGATACGCAGTATTTT. Its protein product is CASSQERASGGYTDTQYF.

The rearrangement joins TRBV7-8 to TRBJ1-2; D is possibly TRBD1 (5 bases). Germline V gene data show CDR1 as SGHVS and CDR2 as FQNEAQ. Trimming left V 1 base short and J 8 bases short, with 14 bases between. The CDR3 contains 14 residues. DNA of the CDR3: TGTGCCAGCAGCTTAGGGGGCCATCCGGGCGGCTACACCTTC. It encodes CASSLGGHPGGYTF.

The genes are TRBV24-1 and TRBJ2-1; D ambiguous. The V gene lost 6 bases and the J gene lost 8 bases, with 7 bases spanning the gap. Germline assignment: CDR1 KGHDR and CDR2 SFDVKD. The CDR3 covers 11 residues. In nucleotides, the CDR3 is TGTGCCACCAGTCGAAGGTATGAGCAGTTCTTC. Amino acids: CATSRRYEQFF.

The rearrangement links TRBV11-2 to TRBJ1-2, with 8 nucleotides matching TRBD1. Looked up from germline, CDR1 is SGHAT and CDR2 is FQNNGV. The V segment lost 4 bases and the J segment 5 bases; nucleotides outside the gene matches: 6. The CDR3 sequence is 14 residues long. The DNA for the CDR3 is TGTGCCAGCAGCTCTAGACAGGGGCCATATGGCTACACCTTC. Its protein product is CASSSRQGPYGYTF.

The rearrangement links TRBV18 to TRBJ2-7; 12 nucleotides align to TRBD1. The CDR3 runs to 13 residues. V was clipped by 8 bases and J by 4 bases; unmatched bases: 3. Germline V gives CDR1 KGHSH, CDR2 LQKENI. CDR3 sequence (DNA): TGTGCCAGCGGGACAGGGGGCACTTACGAGCAGTACTTC. Its protein is CASGTGGTYEQYF.

The chain links TRBV6-5 to TRBJ2-2, with TRBD1 identical over 11 bases. Germline V gene data show CDR1 as MNHEY and CDR2 as SVGAGI. After removal of 0 bases from V and 5 bases from J, the junction contained 2 bases not matched to a gene. CDR3 length equals 16 residues. The CDR3 spells CASSYSGQGGTGELFF. CDR3 nucleotides: TGTGCCAGCAGTTACTCGGGACAGGGGGGAACCGGGGAGCTGTTTTTT.

The chain uses TRBV5-4 and TRBJ2-5; D is possibly TRBD1 (6 bases). This CDR3 has 13 residues. V was cut by 3 bases and J by 5 bases, with 11 bases left in between. CDR1 is SGHNT, CDR2 YYREEE, per germline (reference sequence). The CDR3 loop reads CASSSDSRETQYF. For the CDR3, the DNA is TGTGCCAGCAGCTCGGACAGTAGGGAGACCCAGTACTTC.

J is TRBJ1-2 and V is TRBV3-1 (or the pseudogene TRBV3-2); D uncertain. The germline CDR1 and CDR2 sequences are LGHDT and YNNKEL (reference sequence). Between the trimmed V and J ends, which lost 2 bases and 8 bases, there was a span of 15 bases. The CDR3 extends over 14 amino acids. DNA for the CDR3: TGTGCCAGCAGCCAACCCTCGACGGGGAACGGCTACACCTTC. As protein: CASSQPSTGNGYTF.

The V and J genes are TRBV10-1 and TRBJ2-7, with TRBD1 as a possible D gene (6 bases). V was shortened by 0 bases and J by 0 bases, with 12 bases between the two germline ends. This CDR3 contains 16 residues. CDR1 is WNHNN and CDR2 is SYGVQD in the germline V gene (reference sequence). The CDR3 region is CASSESTGTFSYEQYF. The CDR3 DNA sequence: TGCGCCAGCAGTGAGTCCACCGGGACATTCTCCTACGAGCAGTACTTC.

The chain carries TRBV21-1 and TRBJ2-2; TRBD1 is taken as the D call from the table, unchecked against the DNA. TRBV21-1 is a pseudogene locus. This CDR3 has 17 residues. The CDR3 DNA sequence: TGTGCCAGCAGTTCAGAGAGACAGGGGGGAAACACCGGGGAGCTGTTTTTT. Translation: CASSSERQGGNTGELFF.

V usage is TRBV3-1 (or the pseudogene TRBV3-2) and J usage is TRBJ2-7; no firm D call. This CDR3 is 13 amino acids long. The V and J ends lost 2 bases and 6 bases respectively, with 11 bases between them. The germline gives CDR1 LGHDT, CDR2 YNNKEL (reference sequence). The CDR3 DNA is TGTGCCAGCAGCCAACATCGGTTGAGCGAGCAGTACTTC. Translating it yields CASSQHRLSEQYF.

The rearrangement joins TRBV30 to TRBJ1-5, with 7 bases matching TRBD1. Germline values: CDR1 GTSNPN, CDR2 SVGIG (reference sequence). The CDR3 runs 15 residues. Trimming at V came to 0 bases and at J to 4 bases, leaving 6 bases not matched to a gene. This CDR3 is CAWSVLGQVNQPQHF. The CDR3 nucleotides read TGTGCCTGGAGTGTATTAGGACAGGTAAATCAGCCCCAGCATTTT.

The rearrangement uses TRBV6-5 and TRBJ2-5; 8 nucleotides align to TRBD1. The CDR3 contains 12 residues. CDR1 and CDR2 from the germline V gene are MNHEY and SVGAGI. V lost 4 bases and J lost 12; bases outside the gene matches: 7. Here the CDR3 reads CASSLSGGAEYF. The CDR3 DNA reads as TGTGCCAGCAGTTTATCAGGGGGCGCTGAGTACTTC.

The chain couples TRBV7-3 to TRBJ1-1; no reliable D call. The V end lost 1 base, the J end lost 0 bases, and 9 bases lay between the germline ends. Germline V gene lookup returns CDR1 SGHTA and CDR2 FQGTGA. The CDR3 is 15 amino acids. This chain's CDR3 is CASSLSPEVNTEAFF. Here the CDR3 DNA reads TGTGCCAGCAGCTTAAGTCCAGAGGTGAACACTGAAGCTTTCTTT.

This clone has only one observation. The J gene is TRBJ2-3, the V gene TRBV18; D is undetermined. V was pared by 2 bases and J by 6 bases, with 15 bases between. Germline CDR1 reads KGHSH; CDR2 reads LQKENI. The length of the CDR3 is 15 residues. As DNA, the CDR3 is TGTGCCAGCTCACCAGGGCCTAACCCGGGCGATACGCAGTATTTT. Residues: CASSPGPNPGDTQYF.

The CDR3 reads CASRLSNTGELFF. The DNA of the CDR3 is TGTGCCAGCAGGCTCTCGAACACCGGGGAGCTGTTTTTT. The chain couples TRBV6-5 to TRBJ2-2; unclear D gene. The CDR3 contains 13 residues. V shed 6 bases and J shed 0 bases, with 5 bases lying between them. The germline CDR1 and CDR2 sequences are MNHEY and SVGAGI.

The chain couples TRBV5-8 to TRBJ2-7, with D tentatively TRBD1 or TRBD2 (5 bases each). This CDR3 comprises 15 residues. Trimming removed 4 bases from V and 3 bases from J, with 17 bases in between. Germline CDR1 SGHTS, CDR2 YDEGEE. CDR3 nucleotide sequence: TGTGCCAGCAGCATAGGACCCGCAGGGAGCTACGAGCAGTACTTC. Its protein is CASSIGPAGSYEQYF.

V gene TRBV3-1 (or the pseudogene TRBV3-2) combines with J gene TRBJ1-3; TRBD1 aligns across 7 bases. After removal of 4 bases from V and 0 bases from J, the junction contained 3 bases not matched to a gene. The CDR3 covers 15 residues. The V gene's germline CDR1 is LGHDT and CDR2 YNNKEL (reference sequence). CDR3 sequence: CASSPGTDSGNTIYF. The CDR3 DNA sequence: TGTGCCAGCAGCCCGGGGACAGACTCTGGAAACACCATATATTTT.

This clone occurred once. J is TRBJ1-4 and V is TRBV6-6; D may be TRBD1 (5 bases). The ends were cut back, 5 bases at V and 3 bases at J, with 10 bases in the middle. The CDR3 sequence is 14 residues long. CDR1 is MNHNY and CDR2 is SVGAGI in the germline V gene (reference sequence). CDR3 DNA sequence: TGTGCCAGCAGTCTCCAGGGAGCTAATGAAAAACTGTTTTTT. It yields the protein CASSLQGANEKLFF.

The table lists this clone with a count of one. CDR3 in amino acids: CASSYSGRTDTQYF. The CDR3 DNA sequence: TGTGCCAGCAGTTACAGTGGCCGCACAGATACGCAGTATTTT. The V and J genes are TRBV6-5 and TRBJ2-3, with D hard to call. Trimming took 2 bases from V and 1 from J, leaving 7 bases between them. Germline V CDR1 and CDR2: MNHEY, SVGAGI. CDR3 length: 14 amino acids.

The chain combines TRBV3-1 (or the pseudogene TRBV3-2) with TRBJ2-3; maybe TRBD2 (6 bases). The V end lost 1 base, the J end lost 0 bases, and 14 bases lay between the germline ends. The CDR3 contains 17 residues. CDR1 is LGHDT and CDR2 is YNNKEL in the germline V gene (reference sequence). The CDR3 DNA sequence: TGTGCCAGCAGCCAAGGAGGCTGGGGGACTAGCACAGATACGCAGTATTTT. This codes for CASSQGGWGTSTDTQYF.

This rearrangement joins TRBV9 to TRBJ2-5; D is unclear. This CDR3 contains 15 residues. Germline lookup yields CDR1 SGDLS and CDR2 YYNGEE. Trimming left V 3 bases short and J 4 bases short, with 16 bases between. The CDR3 sequence is CASSAVSGLPETQYF. DNA of the CDR3: TGTGCCAGCAGCGCGGTATCAGGATTACCAGAGACCCAGTACTTC. Drawing the rest from reference TRBV9 and TRBJ2-5, the complete variable domain is DSGVTQTPKHLITATGQRVTLRCSPRSGDLSVYWYQQSLDQGLQFLIQYYNGEERAKGNILERFSAQQFPDLHSELNLSSLELGDSALYFCASSAVSGLPETQYFGPGTRLLVL.

This rearrangement joins TRBV18 to TRBJ1-1, with 10 positions matching TRBD1. Per the germline V gene, CDR1 is KGHSH and CDR2 is LQKENI. V shed 2 bases, J shed 3 bases, and the junction held 6 bases outside the gene matches. The CDR3 runs 16 residues. The CDR3 loop reads CASSPRTGTGDTEAFF. The CDR3 DNA reads TGTGCCAGCTCACCAAGAACCGGGACAGGGGACACTGAAGCTTTCTTT.

The count of this clone is one. This chain joins TRBV7-9 and TRBJ1-2; 7 nucleotides align to TRBD1. This CDR3 spans 15 amino acids. The V and J ends lost 7 bases and 3 bases, in that order; junction bases with no gene match: 11. CDR1 is SEHNR and CDR2 is FQNEAQ in the germline V gene (reference sequence). This CDR3 is CASTMRGQVDYGYTF. In nucleotides, the CDR3 is TGTGCCAGCACCATGAGAGGACAGGTGGACTATGGCTACACCTTC.

The chain employs TRBV19 and TRBJ1-2; D is undetermined. The CDR3 contains 17 residues. Trimming shortened V by 7 bases and J by 0 bases, and 21 bases separated the two germline ends. Germline V lookup: CDR1 LNHDA, CDR2 SQIVND (reference sequence). The CDR3 loop is CASTAEATYKTNYGYTF. As DNA, the CDR3 is TGTGCCAGTACCGCGGAAGCTACGTATAAAACTAACTATGGCTACACCTTC. The variable domain in full, completed from reference TRBV19 and TRBJ1-2, reads DGGITQSPKYLFRKEGQNVTLSCEQNLNHDAMYWYRQDPGQGLRLIYYSQIVNDFQKGDIAEGYSVSREKKESFPLTVTSAQKNPTAFYLCASTAEATYKTNYGYTFGSGTRLTVV.

This clone showed up just once. This rearrangement joins TRBV18 to TRBJ1-4, with D unclear. The V and J ends lost 6 bases and 8 bases respectively, with 7 bases between them. The CDR3 runs to 11 residues. Germline-derived CDR1 and CDR2 are KGHSH and LQKENI. CDR3 bases: TGTGCCAGCTCCCTCGGCGAAAAACTGTTTTTT. Translating it yields CASSLGEKLFF.

J is TRBJ1-2 and V is TRBV10-3, with D unresolved. V was shortened by 7 bases and J by 8 bases, with 14 bases between the two germline ends. The CDR3 covers 12 residues. Germline loops: CDR1 ENHRY, CDR2 SYGVKD. CDR3 nucleotide sequence: TGTGCCATCACGACGGGGATGGGGGGCTACACCTTC. This codes for CAITTGMGGYTF.